The subject of this entry is one T cell receptor (beta chain). The sample is drawn from a study of blood T cell repertoires in COVID-19. Clones were read by immunoSEQ multiplex PCR, and TCRdb kept only the in-frame ones, dropping some. The sample includes almost 300,000 clones, about 88% seen only once; the top ten take roughly 1.3%. Material for sequencing was peripheral blood. This receptor was obtained from a man between 70 and 80 years old with acute or convalescent COVID-19.

CDR3 amino acids: CASSYGTSGNSYNEQFF. CDR3 nucleotide sequence: TGCGCCAGCAGTTACGGGACTAGCGGGAACTCCTACAATGAGCAGTTCTTC. The rearrangement links TRBV4-1 to TRBJ2-1, with TRBD2 matching 13 bases. The trim removed 6 bases at V and 0 bases at J, leaving 5 bases unmatched. The length of the CDR3 is 17 residues. The germline gives CDR1 MGHRA, CDR2 YSYEKL.